This T cell receptor (beta chain) was recorded in a study of shared clonotypes between healthy human individuals. Germline CDR1 is GTSNPN and CDR2 is SVGIG (reference sequence). The germline V and J ends were trimmed by 4 bases and 0 bases, with 15 bases remaining between them. There are 16 residues in the CDR3. A note on this clone: A much larger clone sits a single nucleotide away, making a read error possible.

Profiling relied on immunoSEQ multiplex PCR, and the TCRdb table lists in-frame clones only, not all of them. The table records roughly 490,000 clones, around 78% of them present only once. This TCR was sampled from a woman in her forties in good health. Some clones in this sample may be carry-over from other donors' samples. Source material: PBMCs. The J gene is TRBJ1-4, the V gene TRBV30, with D perhaps TRBD1 (5 bases). CDR3 nucleotide sequence: TGTGCCTGGACCCTAAGGCAGGGCGCAACTAATGAAAAACTGTTTTTT. Translating it yields CAWTLRQGATNEKLFF.